This TCR beta chain was documented in a study of blood T cell repertoires in COVID-19. There are a few counts of this clone. CDR1 and CDR2 (germline): SGHNT, YENEEA. Between the trimmed V and J ends, which lost 5 bases and 1 base, there was a span of 2 bases. The CDR3 contains 11 residues. TCRdb's table, derived via immunoSEQ multiplex PCR, lists solely in-frame clones and lacks some. Among more than 95,000 clones, 82% were seen once, and the ten largest hold 15% to 17%. Material for sequencing was peripheral blood. V is TRBV11-3 and J is TRBJ2-5, with D uncertain. The source is a woman aged 80 or over with acute or convalescent COVID-19. Here the CDR3 reads CASSRQETQYF. The CDR3 DNA reads TGTGCCAGCAGCCGCCAAGAGACCCAGTACTTC.